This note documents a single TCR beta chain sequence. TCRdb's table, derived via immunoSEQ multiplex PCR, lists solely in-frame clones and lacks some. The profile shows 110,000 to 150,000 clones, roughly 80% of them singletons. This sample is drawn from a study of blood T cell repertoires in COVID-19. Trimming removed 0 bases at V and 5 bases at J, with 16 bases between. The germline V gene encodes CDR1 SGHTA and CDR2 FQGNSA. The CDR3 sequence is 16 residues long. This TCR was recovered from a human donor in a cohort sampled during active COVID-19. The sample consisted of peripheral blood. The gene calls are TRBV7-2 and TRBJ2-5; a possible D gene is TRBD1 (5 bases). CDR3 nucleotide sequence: TGTGCCAGCAGCTTAGCTTTCGACAGCCTCGGCGAGACCCAGTACTTC. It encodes CASSLAFDSLGETQYF.